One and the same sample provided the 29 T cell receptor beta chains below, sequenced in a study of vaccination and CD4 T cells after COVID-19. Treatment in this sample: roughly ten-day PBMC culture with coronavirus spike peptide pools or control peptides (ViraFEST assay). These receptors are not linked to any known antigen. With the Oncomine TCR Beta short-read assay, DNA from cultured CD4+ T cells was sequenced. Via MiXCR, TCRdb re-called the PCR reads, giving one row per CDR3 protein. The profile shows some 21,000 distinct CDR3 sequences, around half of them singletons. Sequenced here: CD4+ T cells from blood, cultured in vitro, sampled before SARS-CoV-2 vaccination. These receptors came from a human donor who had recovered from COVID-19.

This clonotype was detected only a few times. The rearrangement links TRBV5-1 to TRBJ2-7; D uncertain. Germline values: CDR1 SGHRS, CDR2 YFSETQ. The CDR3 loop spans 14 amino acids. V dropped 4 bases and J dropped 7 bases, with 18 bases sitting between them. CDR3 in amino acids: CASSPPPDHREQYF. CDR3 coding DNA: TGCGCCAGCAGCCCGCCTCCAGACCATAGGGAGCAGTACTTC.

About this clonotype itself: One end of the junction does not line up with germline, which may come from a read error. The CDR3 reads CASSPDPLTRGSNYGYIF. CDR3 in DNA: TGTGCCAGCAGCCCTGACCCACTCACGAGAGGATCTAACTATGGCTACATCTTC. V gene TRBV7-3 combines with J gene TRBJ1-2, with no clear D. The CDR3 has 18 amino acids. Germline-derived CDR1 and CDR2 are SGHTA and FQGTGA.

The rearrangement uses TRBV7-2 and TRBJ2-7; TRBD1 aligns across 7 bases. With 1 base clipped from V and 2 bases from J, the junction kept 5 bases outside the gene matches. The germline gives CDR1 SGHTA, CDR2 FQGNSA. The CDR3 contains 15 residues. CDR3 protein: CASSLVFTGAYEQYF. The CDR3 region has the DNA TGTGCCAGCAGCTTAGTTTTTACAGGGGCCTACGAGCAGTACTTC.

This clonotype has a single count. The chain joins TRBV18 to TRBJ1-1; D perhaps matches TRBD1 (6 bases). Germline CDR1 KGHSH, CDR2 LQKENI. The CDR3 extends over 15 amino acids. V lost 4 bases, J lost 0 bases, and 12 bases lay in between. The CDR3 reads CASSLGGQMNTEAFF. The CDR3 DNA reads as TGTGCCAGCTCACTAGGAGGACAGATGAACACTGAAGCTTTCTTT.

The CDR3, as DNA: TGTGCCTGGAGGCCAGGGTTCCTAAACTATGGCTACACCTTC. It specifies CAWRPGFLNYGYTF. The V gene is TRBV30, the J gene TRBJ1-2; TRBD1 is a possible D gene (5 bases). The CDR3 extends over 14 amino acids. Germline assignment: CDR1 GTSNPN and CDR2 SVGIG (reference sequence). V was trimmed by 3 bases and J by 2 bases, leaving 13 bases between them.

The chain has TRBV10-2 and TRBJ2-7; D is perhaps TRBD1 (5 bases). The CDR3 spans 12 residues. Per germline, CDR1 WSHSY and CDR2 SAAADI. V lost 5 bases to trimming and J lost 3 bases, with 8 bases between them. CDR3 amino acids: CASSKGNYEQYF. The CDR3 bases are TGCGCCAGCAGTAAGGGGAACTACGAGCAGTACTTC.

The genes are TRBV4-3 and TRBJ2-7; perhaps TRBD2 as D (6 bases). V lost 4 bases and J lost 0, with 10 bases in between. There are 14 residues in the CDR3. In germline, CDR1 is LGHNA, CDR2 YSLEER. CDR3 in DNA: TGCGCCAGCAGCCGCACGGGAGACTCCTACGAGCAGTACTTC. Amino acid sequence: CASSRTGDSYEQYF.

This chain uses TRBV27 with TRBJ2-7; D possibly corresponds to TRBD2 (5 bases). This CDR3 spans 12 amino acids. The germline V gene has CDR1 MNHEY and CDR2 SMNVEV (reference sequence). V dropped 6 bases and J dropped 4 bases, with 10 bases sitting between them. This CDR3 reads CASSMGSYEQYF. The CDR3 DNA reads TGTGCCAGCAGCATGGGGAGTTACGAGCAGTACTTC.

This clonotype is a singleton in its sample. The CDR3 DNA reads TGTGCCAGCAGAGATACAGGGAACTCACCCCTCCACTTT. This translates into CASRDTGNSPLHF. The chain has TRBV12-3 or TRBV12-4 and TRBJ1-6, with D possibly being TRBD1 (6 bases). Trimming stripped 6 bases from V and 10 bases from J, with 13 bases between. This CDR3 region has 13 residues.

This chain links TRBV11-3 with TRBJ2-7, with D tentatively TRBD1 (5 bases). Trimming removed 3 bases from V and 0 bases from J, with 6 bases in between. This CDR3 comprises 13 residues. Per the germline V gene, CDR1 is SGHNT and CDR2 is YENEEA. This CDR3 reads CASSFDSSYEQYF. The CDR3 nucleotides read TGTGCCAGCAGCTTCGACAGCTCCTACGAGCAGTACTTC.

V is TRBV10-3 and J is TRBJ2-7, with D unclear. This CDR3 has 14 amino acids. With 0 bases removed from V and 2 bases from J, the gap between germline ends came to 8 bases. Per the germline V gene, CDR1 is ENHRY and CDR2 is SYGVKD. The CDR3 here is CAISESPITYEQYF. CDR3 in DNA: TGTGCCATCAGTGAGTCACCTATCACCTACGAGCAGTACTTC.

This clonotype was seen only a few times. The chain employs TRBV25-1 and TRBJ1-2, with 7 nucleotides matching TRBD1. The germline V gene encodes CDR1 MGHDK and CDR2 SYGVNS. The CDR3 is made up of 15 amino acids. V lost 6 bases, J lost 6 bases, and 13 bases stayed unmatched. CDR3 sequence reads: CASSLSGQPGDGYTF. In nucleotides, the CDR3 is TGTGCCAGCAGCCTTTCGGGACAGCCCGGCGATGGCTACACCTTC.

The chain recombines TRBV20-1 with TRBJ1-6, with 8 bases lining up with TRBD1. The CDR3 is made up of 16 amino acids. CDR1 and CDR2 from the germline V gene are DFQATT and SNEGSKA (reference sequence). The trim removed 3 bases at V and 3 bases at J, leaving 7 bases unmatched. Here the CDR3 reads CSARYPTGGYNSPLHF. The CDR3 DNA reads TGCAGTGCTAGGTACCCCACAGGGGGCTATAATTCACCCCTCCACTTT.

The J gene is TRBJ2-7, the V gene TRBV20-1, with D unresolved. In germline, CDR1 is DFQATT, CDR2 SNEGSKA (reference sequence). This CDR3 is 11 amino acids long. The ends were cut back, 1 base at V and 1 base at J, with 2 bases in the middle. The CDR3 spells CSARGSYEQYF. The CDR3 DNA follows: TGCAGTGCTAGAGGGTCCTACGAGCAGTACTTC.

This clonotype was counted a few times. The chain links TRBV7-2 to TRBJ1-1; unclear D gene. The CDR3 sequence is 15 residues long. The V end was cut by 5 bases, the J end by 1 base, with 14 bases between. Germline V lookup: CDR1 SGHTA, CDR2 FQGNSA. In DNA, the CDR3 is TGTGCCAGCAGCAACCTCATAGGCCCGAACACTGAAGCTTTCTTT. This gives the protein CASSNLIGPNTEAFF.

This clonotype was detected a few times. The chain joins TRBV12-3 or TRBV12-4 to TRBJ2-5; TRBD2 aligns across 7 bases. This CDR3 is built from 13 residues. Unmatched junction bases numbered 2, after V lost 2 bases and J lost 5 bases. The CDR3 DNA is TGTGCCAGCAGTTTAAGCGGGGTTGAGACCCAGTACTTC. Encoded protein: CASSLSGVETQYF.

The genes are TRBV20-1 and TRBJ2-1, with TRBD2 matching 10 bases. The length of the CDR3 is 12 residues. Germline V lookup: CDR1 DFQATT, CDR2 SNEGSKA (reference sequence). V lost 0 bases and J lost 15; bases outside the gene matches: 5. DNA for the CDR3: TGCAGTGCTAGAGAGACAGCGGGGGGGCTGTTCTTC. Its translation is CSARETAGGLFF.

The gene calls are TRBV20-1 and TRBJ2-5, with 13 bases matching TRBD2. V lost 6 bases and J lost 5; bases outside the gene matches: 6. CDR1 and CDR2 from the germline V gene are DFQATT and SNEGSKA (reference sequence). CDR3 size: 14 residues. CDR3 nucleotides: TGCAGTGCCGGGAGGACTAGCGGGAGCGAGACCCAGTACTTC. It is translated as CSAGRTSGSETQYF.

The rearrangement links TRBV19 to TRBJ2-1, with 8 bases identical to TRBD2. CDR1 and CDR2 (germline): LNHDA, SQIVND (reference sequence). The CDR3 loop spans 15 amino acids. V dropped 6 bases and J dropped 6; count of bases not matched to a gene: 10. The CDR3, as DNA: TGTGCCAGTAGCCTAGCGGGTCCCGGCGGCAATGAGCAGTTCTTC. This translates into CASSLAGPGGNEQFF.

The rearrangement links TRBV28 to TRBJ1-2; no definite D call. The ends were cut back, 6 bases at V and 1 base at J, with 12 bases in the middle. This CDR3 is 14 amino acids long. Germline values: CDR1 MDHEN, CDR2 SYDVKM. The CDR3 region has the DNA TGTGCCAGCAGAGAGTACGTCGATAACTATGGCTACACCTTC. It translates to CASREYVDNYGYTF.

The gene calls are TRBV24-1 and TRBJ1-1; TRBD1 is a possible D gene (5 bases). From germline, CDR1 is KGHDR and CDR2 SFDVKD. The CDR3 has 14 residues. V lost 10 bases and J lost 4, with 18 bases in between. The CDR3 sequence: CATKAHGGSTEAFF. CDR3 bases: TGTGCCACAAAAGCACATGGGGGGAGCACTGAAGCTTTCTTT.

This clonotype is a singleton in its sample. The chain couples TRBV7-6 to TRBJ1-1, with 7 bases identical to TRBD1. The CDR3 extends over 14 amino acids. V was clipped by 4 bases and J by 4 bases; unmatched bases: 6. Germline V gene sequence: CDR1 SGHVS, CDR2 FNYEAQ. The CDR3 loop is CASSSRGLRTEAFF. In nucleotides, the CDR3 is TGTGCCAGCAGCTCGAGGGGGCTGCGCACTGAAGCTTTCTTT.

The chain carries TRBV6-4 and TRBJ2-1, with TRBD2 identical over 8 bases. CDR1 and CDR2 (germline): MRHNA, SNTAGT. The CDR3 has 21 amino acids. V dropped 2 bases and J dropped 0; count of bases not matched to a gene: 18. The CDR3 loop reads CASSDHGSSGSRRGSYNEQFF. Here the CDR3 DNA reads TGTGCCAGCAGTGACCATGGTTCTAGCGGGTCCCGCCGGGGCTCCTACAATGAGCAGTTCTTC.

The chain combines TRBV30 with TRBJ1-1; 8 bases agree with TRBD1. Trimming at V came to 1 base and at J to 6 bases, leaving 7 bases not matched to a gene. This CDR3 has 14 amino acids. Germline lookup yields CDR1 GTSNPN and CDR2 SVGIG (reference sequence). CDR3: CAWSGDRHASEAFF. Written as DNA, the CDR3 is TGTGCCTGGAGTGGGGACAGGCATGCCTCTGAAGCTTTCTTT. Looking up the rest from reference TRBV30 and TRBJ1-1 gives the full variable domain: SQTIHQWPATLVQPVGSPLSLECTVEGTSNPNLYWYRQAAGRGLQLLFYSVGIGQISSEVPQNLSASRPQDRQFILSSKKLLLSDSGFYLCAWSGDRHASEAFFGQGTRLTVV.

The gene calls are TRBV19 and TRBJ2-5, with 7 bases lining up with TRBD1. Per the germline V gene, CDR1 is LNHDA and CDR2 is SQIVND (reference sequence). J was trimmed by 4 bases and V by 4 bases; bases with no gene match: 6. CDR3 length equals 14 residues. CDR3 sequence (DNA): TGTGCCAGTAGTAAGACAGGGTTCGGAGAGACCCAGTACTTC. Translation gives CASSKTGFGETQYF.

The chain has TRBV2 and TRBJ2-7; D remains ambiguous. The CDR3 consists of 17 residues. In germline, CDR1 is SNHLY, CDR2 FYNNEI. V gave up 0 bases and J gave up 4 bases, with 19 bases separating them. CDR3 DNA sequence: TGTGCCAGCAGTGAAGCCTCCACCCCGCCTGGCCAGTACGAGCAGTACTTC. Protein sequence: CASSEASTPPGQYEQYF.

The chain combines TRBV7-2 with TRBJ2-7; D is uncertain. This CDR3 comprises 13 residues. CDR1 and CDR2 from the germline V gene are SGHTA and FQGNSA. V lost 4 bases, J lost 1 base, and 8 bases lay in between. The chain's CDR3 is CASSSVGSYEQYF. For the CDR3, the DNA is TGTGCCAGCAGCTCCGTTGGTTCCTACGAGCAGTACTTC.

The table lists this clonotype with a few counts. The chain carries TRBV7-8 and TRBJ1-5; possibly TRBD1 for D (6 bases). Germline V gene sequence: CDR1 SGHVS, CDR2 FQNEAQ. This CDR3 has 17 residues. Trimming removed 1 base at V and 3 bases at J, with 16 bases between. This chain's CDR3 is CASSLGPRTVHNQPQHF. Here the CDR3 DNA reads TGTGCCAGCAGCTTAGGACCCAGGACAGTCCACAATCAGCCCCAGCATTTT.

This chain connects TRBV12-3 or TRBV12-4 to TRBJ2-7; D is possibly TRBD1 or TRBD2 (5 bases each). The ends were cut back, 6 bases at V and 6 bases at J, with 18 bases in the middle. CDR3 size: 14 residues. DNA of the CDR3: TGTGCCAGCAGCCCCGGGACGGCGTTCGGCGAGCAGTACTTC. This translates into CASSPGTAFGEQYF.